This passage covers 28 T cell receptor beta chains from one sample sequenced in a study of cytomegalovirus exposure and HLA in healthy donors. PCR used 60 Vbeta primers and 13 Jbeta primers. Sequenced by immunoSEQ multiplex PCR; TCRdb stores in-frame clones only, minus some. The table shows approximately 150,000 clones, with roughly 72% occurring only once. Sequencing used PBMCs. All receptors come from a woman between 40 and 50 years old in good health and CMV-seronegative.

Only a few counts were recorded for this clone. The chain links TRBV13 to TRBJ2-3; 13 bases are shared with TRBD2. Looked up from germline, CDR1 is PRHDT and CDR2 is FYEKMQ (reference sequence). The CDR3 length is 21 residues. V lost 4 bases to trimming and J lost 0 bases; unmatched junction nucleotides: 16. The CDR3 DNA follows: TGTGCCAGCAGCTATCGTACGCCCGGGACTAGCGGGACCGGGAGCACAGATACGCAGTATTTT. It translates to CASSYRTPGTSGTGSTDTQYF.

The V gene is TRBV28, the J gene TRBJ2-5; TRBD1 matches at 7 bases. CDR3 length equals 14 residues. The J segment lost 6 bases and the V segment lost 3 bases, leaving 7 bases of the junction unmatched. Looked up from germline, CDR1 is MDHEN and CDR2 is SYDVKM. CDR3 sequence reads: CASSFLGGVQTQYF. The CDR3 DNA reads TGTGCCAGCAGTTTTCTAGGGGGCGTACAGACCCAGTACTTC.

In nucleotides, the CDR3 is TGTGCCAGCAGCGTAGCCTTCGAGAGCACAGATACGCAGTATTTT. The encoded protein is CASSVAFESTDTQYF. The chain uses TRBV9 and TRBJ2-3; D gene unclear. The V end was cut by 0 bases, the J end by 0 bases, with 8 bases between. The CDR3 length is 15 residues. From germline, CDR1 is SGDLS and CDR2 YYNGEE.

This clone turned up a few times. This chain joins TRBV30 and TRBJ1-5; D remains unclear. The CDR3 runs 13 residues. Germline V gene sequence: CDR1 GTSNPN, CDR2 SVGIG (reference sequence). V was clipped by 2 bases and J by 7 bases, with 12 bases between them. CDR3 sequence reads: CAWSLEGRQPQHF. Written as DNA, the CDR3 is TGTGCCTGGAGTCTGGAGGGAAGGCAGCCCCAGCATTTT.

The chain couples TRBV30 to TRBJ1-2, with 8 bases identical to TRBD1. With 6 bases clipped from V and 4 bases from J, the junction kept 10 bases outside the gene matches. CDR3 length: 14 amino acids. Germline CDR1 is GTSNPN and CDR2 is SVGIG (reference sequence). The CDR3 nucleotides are TGTGCCTGCCGCGCAGGGGGCGGGGGCTATGGCTACACCTTC. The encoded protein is CACRAGGGGYGYTF.

The CDR3 coding sequence is TGTGCCAGCAGTTTATTCCTGGAGACTAATGAAAAACTGTTTTTT. Amino acids: CASSLFLETNEKLFF. V is TRBV27 and J is TRBJ1-4, with D unclear. The germline V gene has CDR1 MNHEY and CDR2 SMNVEV (reference sequence). V lost 1 base and J 2 bases, leaving 8 bases between the germline ends. This CDR3 has 15 amino acids. The whole variable domain, filled in from reference TRBV27 and TRBJ1-4, reads EAQVTQNPRYLITVTGKKLTVTCSQNMNHEYMSWYRQDPGLGLRQIYYSMNVEVTDKGDVPEGYKVSRKEKRNFPLILESPSPNQTSLYFCASSLFLETNEKLFFGSGTQLSVL.

The CDR3 nucleotides are TGTGCCAGCAGTTCAAATTTCCCTGGAAACACCATATATTTT. It is translated as CASSSNFPGNTIYF. The chain has TRBV6-6 and TRBJ1-3; no clear D. In germline, CDR1 is MNHNY, CDR2 SVGAGI (reference sequence). V lost 4 bases and J 2 bases, leaving 9 bases between the germline ends. This CDR3 is 14 amino acids long.

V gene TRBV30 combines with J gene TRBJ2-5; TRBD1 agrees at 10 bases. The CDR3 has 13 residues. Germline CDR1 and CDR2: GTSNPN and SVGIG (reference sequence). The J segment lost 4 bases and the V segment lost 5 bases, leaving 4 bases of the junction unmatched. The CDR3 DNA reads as TGTGCCTGGCGACAGGGGGCGGGAGAGACCCAGTACTTC. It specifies CAWRQGAGETQYF.

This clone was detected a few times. The CDR3 region has the DNA TGTGCCAGCAGCGAGGGGGAAGGACTAGCGGGCTACAATGAGCAGTTCTTC. Residues: CASSEGEGLAGYNEQFF. The rearrangement uses TRBV11-3 and TRBJ2-1; 11 bases line up with TRBD2. The V gene's germline CDR1 is SGHNT and CDR2 YENEEA. With 5 bases clipped from V and 3 bases from J, the junction kept 9 bases outside the gene matches. The CDR3 is 17 residues long.

The CDR3 bases are TGTGCCAGCAGTGACAAGGCTAGCGGGAACAATGAGCAGTTCTTC. Translated, it gives CASSDKASGNNEQFF. This sequence joins TRBV6-4 and TRBJ2-1, with 9 nucleotides matching TRBD2. Germline V CDR1 and CDR2: MRHNA, SNTAGT. Trimming cost V 2 bases and J 5 bases; bases outside gene matches: 4. The CDR3 is 15 amino acids.

Here the CDR3 reads CASSIYSEPSGEQFF. The CDR3 bases are TGTGCCAGCAGCATATATAGCGAACCCTCGGGTGAGCAGTTCTTC. The chain carries TRBV7-3 and TRBJ2-1; D is perhaps TRBD2 (5 bases). This CDR3 comprises 15 residues. The germline CDR1 and CDR2 sequences are SGHTA and FQGTGA. V gave up 5 bases and J gave up 9 bases, with 20 bases separating them.

This chain's CDR3 is CASGLSVGLAGREQETQYF. CDR3 DNA sequence: TGTGCTAGTGGTTTAAGCGTCGGACTAGCGGGGAGGGAACAAGAGACCCAGTACTTC. This chain links TRBV12-5 with TRBJ2-5; 12 bases are a match to TRBD2. The CDR3 covers 19 residues. V shed 3 bases, J shed 2 bases, and the junction held 13 bases outside the gene matches. In germline, CDR1 is LGHNT, CDR2 FRNRAP.

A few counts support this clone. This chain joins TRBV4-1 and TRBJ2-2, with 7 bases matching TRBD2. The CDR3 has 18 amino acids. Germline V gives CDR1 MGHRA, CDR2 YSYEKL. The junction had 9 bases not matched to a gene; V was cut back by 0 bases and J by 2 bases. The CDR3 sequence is CASSQDPQAGDNTGELFF. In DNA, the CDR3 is TGCGCCAGCAGCCAAGACCCCCAGGCGGGAGACAACACCGGGGAGCTGTTTTTT.

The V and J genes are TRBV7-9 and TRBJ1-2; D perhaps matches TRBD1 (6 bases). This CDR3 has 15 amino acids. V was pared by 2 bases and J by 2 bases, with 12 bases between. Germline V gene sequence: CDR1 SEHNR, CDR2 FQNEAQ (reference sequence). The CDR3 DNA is TGTGCCAGCAGCTTACCGACGCAGGGGAACTATGGCTACACCTTC. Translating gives CASSLPTQGNYGYTF.

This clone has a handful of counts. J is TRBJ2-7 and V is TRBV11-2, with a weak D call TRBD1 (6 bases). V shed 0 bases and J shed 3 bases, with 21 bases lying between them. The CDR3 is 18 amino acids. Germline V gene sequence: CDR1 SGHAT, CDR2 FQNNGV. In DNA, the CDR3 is TGTGCCAGCAGCTTAGAGGGTGGGGGCGCTACCTCATTCTACGAGCAGTACTTC. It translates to CASSLEGGGATSFYEQYF.

CDR3 region: CASSRDYNSPLHF. The CDR3 bases are TGTGCCAGCAGCCGGGACTATAATTCACCCCTCCACTTT. J is TRBJ1-6 and V is TRBV6-5; D gene unclear. Germline CDR1 and CDR2: MNHEY and SVGAGI. Trimming stripped 6 bases from V and 3 bases from J, with 6 bases between. CDR3 length: 13 residues.

CDR3 coding DNA: TGTGCCAGCAGCGCCTCTAGTTACAATGAGCAGTTCTTC. Its protein product is CASSASSYNEQFF. The genes are TRBV7-9 and TRBJ2-1, with D unclear. Per the germline V gene, CDR1 is SEHNR and CDR2 is FQNEAQ (reference sequence). This CDR3 comprises 13 residues. V was clipped by 5 bases and J by 4 bases, with 9 bases between them. The whole variable domain, remainder taken from reference TRBV7-9 and TRBJ2-1, is DTGVSQNPRHKITKRGQNVTFRCDPISEHNRLYWYRQTLGQGPEFLTYFQNEAQLEKSRLLSDRFSAERPKGSFSTLEIQRTEQGDSAMYLCASSASSYNEQFFGPGTRLTVL.

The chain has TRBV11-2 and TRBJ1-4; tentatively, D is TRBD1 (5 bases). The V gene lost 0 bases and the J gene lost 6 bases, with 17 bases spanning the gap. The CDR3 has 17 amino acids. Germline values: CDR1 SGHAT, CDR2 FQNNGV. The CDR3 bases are TGTGCCAGCAGCTTAGAATTGGGGGGGACGGTAGATGAAAAACTGTTTTTT. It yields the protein CASSLELGGTVDEKLFF.

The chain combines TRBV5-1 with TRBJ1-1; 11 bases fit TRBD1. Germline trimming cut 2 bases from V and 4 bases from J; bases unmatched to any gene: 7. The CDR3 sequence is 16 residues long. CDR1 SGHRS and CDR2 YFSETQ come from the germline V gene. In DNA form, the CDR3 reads TGCGCCAGCAGCTTTTTATCGGGACAGGGGGGCACTGAAGCTTTCTTT. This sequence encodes CASSFLSGQGGTEAFF.

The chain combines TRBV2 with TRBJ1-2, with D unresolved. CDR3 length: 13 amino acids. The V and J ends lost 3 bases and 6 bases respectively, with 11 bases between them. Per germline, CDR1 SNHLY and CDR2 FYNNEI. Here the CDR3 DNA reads TGTGCCAGCAGTGATCGGGGAGAGAATGGCTACACCTTC. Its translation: CASSDRGENGYTF.

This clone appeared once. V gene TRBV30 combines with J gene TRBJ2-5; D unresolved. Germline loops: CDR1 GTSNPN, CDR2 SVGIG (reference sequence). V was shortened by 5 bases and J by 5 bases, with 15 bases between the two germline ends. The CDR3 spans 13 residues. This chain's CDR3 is CAWEMDTKETQYF. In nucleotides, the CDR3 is TGTGCCTGGGAGATGGATACTAAGGAGACCCAGTACTTC.

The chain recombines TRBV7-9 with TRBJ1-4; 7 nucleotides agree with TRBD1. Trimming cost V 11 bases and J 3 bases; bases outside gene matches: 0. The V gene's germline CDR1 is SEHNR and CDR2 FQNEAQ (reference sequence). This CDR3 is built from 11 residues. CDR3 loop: CAGTANEKLFF. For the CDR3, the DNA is TGTGCCGGGACAGCTAATGAAAAACTGTTTTTT.

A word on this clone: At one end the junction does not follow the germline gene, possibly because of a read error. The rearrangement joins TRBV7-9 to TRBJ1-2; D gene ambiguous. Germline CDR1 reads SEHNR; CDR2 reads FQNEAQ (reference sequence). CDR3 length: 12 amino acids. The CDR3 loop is CSSGGPNYGYTF. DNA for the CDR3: TGTTCCAGCGGCGGCCCTAACTATGGCTACACCTTC.

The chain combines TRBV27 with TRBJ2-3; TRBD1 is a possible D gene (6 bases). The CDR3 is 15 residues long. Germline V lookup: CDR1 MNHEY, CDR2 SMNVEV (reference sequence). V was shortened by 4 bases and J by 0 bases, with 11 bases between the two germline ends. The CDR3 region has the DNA TGTGCCAGCAGTTCAGGGGCGACGAGCACAGATACGCAGTATTTT. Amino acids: CASSSGATSTDTQYF.

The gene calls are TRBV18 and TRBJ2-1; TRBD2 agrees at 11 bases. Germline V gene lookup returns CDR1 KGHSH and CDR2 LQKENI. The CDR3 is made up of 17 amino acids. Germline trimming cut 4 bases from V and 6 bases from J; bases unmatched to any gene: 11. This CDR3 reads CASSLTGTSGFVNEQFF. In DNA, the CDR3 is TGTGCCAGCTCACTCACCGGGACTAGCGGATTCGTCAATGAGCAGTTCTTC.

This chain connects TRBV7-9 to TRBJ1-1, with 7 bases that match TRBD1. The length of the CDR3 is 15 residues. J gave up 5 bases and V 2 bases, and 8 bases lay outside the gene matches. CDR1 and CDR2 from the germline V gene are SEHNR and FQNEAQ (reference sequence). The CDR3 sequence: CASSLSTGMGTEAFF. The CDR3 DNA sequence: TGTGCCAGCAGCTTATCGACAGGGATGGGGACTGAAGCTTTCTTT.

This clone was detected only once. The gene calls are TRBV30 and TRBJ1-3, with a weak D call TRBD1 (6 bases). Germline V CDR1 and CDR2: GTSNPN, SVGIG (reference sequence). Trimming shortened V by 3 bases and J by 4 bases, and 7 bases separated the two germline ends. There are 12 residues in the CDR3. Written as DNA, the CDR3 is TGTGCCTGGAGGAGGGGGGGAAACACCATATATTTT. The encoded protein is CAWRRGGNTIYF.

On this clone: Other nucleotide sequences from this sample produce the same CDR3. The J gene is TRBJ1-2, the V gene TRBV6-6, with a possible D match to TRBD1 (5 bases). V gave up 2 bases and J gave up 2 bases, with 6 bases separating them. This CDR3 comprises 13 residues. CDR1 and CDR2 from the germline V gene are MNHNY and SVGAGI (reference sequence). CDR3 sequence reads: CASSYGGNYGYTF. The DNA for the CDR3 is TGTGCCAGCAGTTACGGGGGGAACTATGGCTACACCTTC.